This TCR beta chain originates from a study of beta chain features in type 1 diabetes. The study reverse transcribed the entire isolated RNA, so it sequenced expressed TCRB transcripts. TCRdb's table, derived via immunoSEQ multiplex PCR, lists solely in-frame clones and lacks some. The sample contains some 900,000 clones, under 20% of which appear only once. Study findings and constraints: Shorter TCRB CDR3s, moderately but significantly so, were found in Type 1 diabetes patients in all four CD4+ subsets. More deletions and fewer insertions at VDJ junctions were found in patients with type 1 diabetes.

This clone was found a few times. Its matching antigen is unknown. What was sequenced was naive CD4+ T cells from blood. The TCR sequence derives from a woman under 30 in good health.

This CDR3 reads CASSYRARSGNEQFF. The CDR3 DNA is TGTGCCAGCAGTTACCGGGCCAGGAGTGGTAATGAGCAGTTCTTC. The rearrangement links TRBV6-6 to TRBJ2-1; no firm D call. The CDR3 runs 15 residues. V lost 2 bases and J lost 7, with 15 bases in between. Germline loops: CDR1 MNHNY, CDR2 SVGAGI (reference sequence).